This T cell receptor beta chain derives from a study of PD-1 and CTLA-4 blockade in melanoma. Profiled with immunoSEQ multiplex PCR; TCRdb holds only in-frame clones, not every one. The table includes roughly 30,000 clones, approximately 90% detected once. In germline, CDR1 is MGHRA, CDR2 YSYEKL. The CDR3 totals 15 residues. V lost 1 base and J 3 bases, leaving 13 bases between the germline ends. Specimen: CD8+ T cells from peripheral blood, collected from a patient given anti-PD-1 treatment. The rearrangement uses TRBV4-1 and TRBJ2-7, with no clear D. This receptor was obtained from a human donor with melanoma. The CDR3 DNA reads as TGCGCCAGCAGCCAAGTCCCAGGCTCGAACTACGAGCAGTACTTC. Its translation is CASSQVPGSNYEQYF.